This section outlines one T cell receptor beta chain sequence together with its context. What it recognizes is unknown. The read halts 3 residues ahead of the CDR3 end, with the missing end drawn from the germline J gene. The germline CDR1 and CDR2 sequences are SGHTA and FQGNSA. With V trimmed by 5 bases and J by 6 bases, 4 bases remained unmatched. This CDR3 has 13 residues. This record comes from a study of T cells in women clearing cervical HPV infection. Study findings and constraints: Cases carried less TRBV6-7 than controls: roughly 0.11% versus 0.16%.

Method: immunoSEQ multiplex PCR; TCRdb's copy keeps in-frame clones and lacks some. Here the sample table reports about 32,000 clones. This sequence originates from a woman aged 18-69 years with a cervical HPV16 infection that either progressed to CIN3+ or cleared (not recorded which). Sample: blood buffy coat. The rearrangement joins TRBV7-2 to TRBJ1-5, with TRBD1 identical over 7 bases. Incomplete CDR3 DNA: TGTGCCAGCAGCGTCAGACAGGGTCAGCCC. It specifies CASSVRQGQP. The entire CDR3 reads CASSVRQGQPQHF.